These T cell receptor beta chains were read from a single sample in a study of shared clonotypes between healthy human individuals. Produced via immunoSEQ multiplex PCR; TCRdb's table is partial and in-frame only. The data contain about 1.4 million clones, around 97% of them seen just once; the ten biggest clones take up roughly 1.2%. Specimen: naive CD4+ T cells sorted from blood. These receptors were obtained from a man younger than 45 in good health. Each CDR3 is given with its conserved first and last residue. A D gene is named only where the DNA matches it firmly. A row's size may be missing; if present it is once, few, many or a size class.

D gene	clone size	V gene	J gene	CDR3 DNA	CDR3 protein
TRBD2	.	TRBV7-2	TRBJ2-1	TGTGCCAGCAGCCTGACACGACTAGCGGGAGTAGGTGAGCAGTTCTTC	CASSLTRLAGVGEQFF
.	.	TRBV5-1	TRBJ2-1	TGCGCCAGCAGTCTATGGCTTACTAGCAGTTTGGACAATGAGCAGTTCTTC	CASSLWLTSSLDNEQFF
TRBD1	.	TRBV18	TRBJ2-1	TGTGCCAGCTCGCCGGGACAGGGCGATGAGCAGTTCTTC	CASSPGQGDEQFF
.	.	TRBV28	TRBJ2-1	TGTGCCAGTAAACCTTTTGGGGCCAGGGAGAGGTATGAGCAGTTCTTC	CASKPFGARERYEQFF
.	.	TRBV6-6	TRBJ2-7	TGTGCCAGCAGTTACTCGGCGGGATACTCCTACGAGCAGTACTTC	CASSYSAGYSYEQYF
.	.	TRBV5-4	TRBJ1-2	TGTGCCAGCAGCATAGACACGGGGTATGGCTACACCTTC	CASSIDTGYGYTF
.	.	TRBV15	TRBJ2-2	TGTGCCACCAGCAGAGACAGGTACACCGGGGAGCTGTTTTTT	CATSRDRYTGELFF
.	once	TRBV6-4	TRBJ1-2	TGTGCCAGCACCCCGGGGCCCGGTTGGATGTATGGCTACACCTTC	CASTPGPGWMYGYTF
TRBD1	.	TRBV7-2	TRBJ2-1	TGTGCCAGCAGCTTAGCCTGGGGACAGCGATACAATGAGCAGTTCTTC	CASSLAWGQRYNEQFF
.	.	TRBV9	TRBJ1-2	TGTGCCAGCAGCGTCGGGATTAACTATGGCTACACCTTC	CASSVGINYGYTF
.	.	TRBV1	TRBJ2-2	TGCACCAGCAGCCCAGAACGACCTGACGGACGCAAGCAGACCGGGGAGCTGTTTTTT	CTSSPERPDGRKQTGELFF
.	.	TRBV6-5	TRBJ2-7	TGTGCCAGCATTGGGGGTTCGAAAGTCTCCTACGAGCAGTACTTC	CASIGGSKVSYEQYF
TRBD2	.	TRBV5-1	TRBJ2-1	TGCGCCAGCAGCACGGGACTAGCGGATTACAATGAGCAGTTCTTC	CASSTGLADYNEQFF
.	.	TRBV11-2	TRBJ2-1	TGTGCCAGCAGCCCCAGGCTGGGGGGCAATGAGCAGTTCTTC	CASSPRLGGNEQFF
.	.	TRBV11-3	TRBJ2-7	TGTGCCAGCAGCACGTCCCATGGTACCGAGCAGTACTTC	CASSTSHGTEQYF
TRBD2	.	TRBV2	TRBJ2-1	TGTGCCAGCCTGGGACTAGCGGGAAGGAATGAGCAGTTCTTC	CASLGLAGRNEQFF
TRBD1	once	TRBV9	TRBJ1-2	TGTGCCAGCAGCCCCGGGACAGGGGGGGACTATGGCTACACCTTC	CASSPGTGGDYGYTF
.	.	TRBV9	TRBJ2-1	TGTGCCAGCAGCGTAGCGGGACACAGCAATGAGCAGTTCTTC	CASSVAGHSNEQFF
TRBD2	.	TRBV5-1	TRBJ2-5	TGCGCCAGCAGCGTGACTAGCGGGAGTTGGGAGACCCAGTACTTC	CASSVTSGSWETQYF
.	.	TRBV28	TRBJ2-2	TGTGCCAGCAGCGAAAACTACGGCGGCGGTTCCACCGGGGAGCTGTTTTTT	CASSENYGGGSTGELFF
.	.	TRBV27	TRBJ1-4	TGTGCCAGCAGTCCGCGACCGGCAACTAATGAAAAACTGTTTTTT	CASSPRPATNEKLFF
TRBD2	.	TRBV5-1	TRBJ2-3	TGCGCCAGCAGGACCGGGGGGGCATTAGATACGCAGTATTTT	CASRTGGALDTQYF
.	.	TRBV28	TRBJ2-1	TGTGCCAGCACACTAGCTGGTGGTGCCTACAATGAGCAGTTCTTC	CASTLAGGAYNEQFF
.	once	TRBV10-3	TRBJ2-7	TGTGCCATCAAGACCCTGCCCGACGAGCAGTACTTC	CAIKTLPDEQYF
.	few	TRBV18	TRBJ1-1	TGTGCCAGCTCAGGTACAGGAACGACTGAAGCTTTCTTT	CASSGTGTTEAFF
.	.	TRBV21-1	TRBJ2-5	TGTGCCAGCAGCAAAGCTCCCTGGATCCAAGAGACCCAGTACTTC	CASSKAPWIQETQYF
.	once	TRBV9	TRBJ2-1	TGTGCCAGCAGCGTAGTGCAGGGATACAATGAGCAGTTCTTC	CASSVVQGYNEQFF
TRBD1	.	TRBV6-1	TRBJ1-5	TGTGCCAGCAGTGGCGGACAGGGTGTCGGTAATCAGCCCCAGCATTTT	CASSGGQGVGNQPQHF
.	.	TRBV5-4	TRBJ2-7	TGTGCCAGCAGCGAGAGCGGACGGAGGGTTTTCTACGAGCAGTACTTC	CASSESGRRVFYEQYF
.	.	TRBV28	TRBJ2-5	TGTGCCAGCAGTCCTCACGAGTCTGGGCGAGAGACCCAGTACTTC	CASSPHESGRETQYF
TRBD2	.	TRBV7-9	TRBJ2-3	TGTGCCAGCAGCTTAAGACTAGCGGGAGGGCCCAGGGGCACAGATACGCAGTATTTT	CASSLRLAGGPRGTDTQYF
.	.	TRBV7-2	TRBJ1-1	TGTGCCAGCAGCTTCTCATCGACCGGGGCTGAAGCTTTCTTT	CASSFSSTGAEAFF
.	.	TRBV29-1	TRBJ2-6	TGCAGCGTTAGGGCCTCTGGGGCCAACGTCCTGACTTTC	CSVRASGANVLTF
.	.	TRBV20-1	TRBJ2-7	TGCAGTGCAACTACTAGGGGGGAGCAGTACTTC	CSATTRGEQYF
.	.	TRBV20-1	TRBJ2-5	TGCAGTGCTATCCACCAAGAGACCCAGTACTTC	CSAIHQETQYF
.	.	TRBV7-2	TRBJ1-1	TGTGCCAGCAGCTTATTATCGAACACTGAAGCTTTCTTT	CASSLLSNTEAFF
TRBD1	.	TRBV7-2	TRBJ2-3	TGTGCCAGCAGCGCCCGGACAGGGGGGCCAGATACGCAGTATTTT	CASSARTGGPDTQYF
.	once	TRBV10-3	TRBJ2-1	TGTGCCACCCTACCTTCTCCGGGACGTACTTACAATGAGCAGTTCTTC	CATLPSPGRTYNEQFF
.	.	TRBV5-8	TRBJ1-3	TGTGCCAGCAGTAGGCAGCGCTTGGTGGACACCATATATTTT	CASSRQRLVDTIYF
TRBD2	.	TRBV10-1	TRBJ2-7	TGCGCCAGCAGTTCTAGCGGAAGCTACGAGCAGTACTTC	CASSSSGSYEQYF
TRBD2	.	TRBV12-5	TRBJ2-1	TGTGCTAGTGGGACCGACCGGCGGGAGGGCCAGAATGAGCAGTTCTTC	CASGTDRREGQNEQFF
.	.	TRBV9	TRBJ1-2	TGTGCCAGCAGCGTAGGACTGTGGGGGATTGATCATGGCTACACCTTC	CASSVGLWGIDHGYTF
.	.	TRBV5-1	TRBJ2-5	TGCGCCAGCAGCCTAACAGACGGGGAGACCCAGTACTTC	CASSLTDGETQYF
.	once	TRBV5-1	TRBJ1-1	TGCGCCAGCAGCCCCTTCGGGGGCACTGAAGCTTTCTTT	CASSPFGGTEAFF
TRBD2	.	TRBV10-3	TRBJ2-3	TGTGCCATCAGTGAACAAGGCGGGAGGGCAGATACGCAGTATTTT	CAISEQGGRADTQYF
.	.	TRBV9	TRBJ1-1	TGTGCCAGCAGCCCCAGAGGACCACGGAGGACTGAAGCTTTCTTT	CASSPRGPRRTEAFF
TRBD1	.	TRBV19	TRBJ1-5	TGTGCCAGTAGTGCTCGACAGGGTGGGAAGGTGAATCAGCCCCAGCATTTT	CASSARQGGKVNQPQHF
.	.	TRBV20-1	TRBJ1-2	TGCAGTGCTAGGTCAGGTGGTGGCTACACCTTC	CSARSGGGYTF
.	.	TRBV14	TRBJ2-7	TGTGCCAGCAGCCGAGGGCAACCCTACTCCTACGAGCAGTACTTC	CASSRGQPYSYEQYF
TRBD1	.	TRBV28	TRBJ1-5	TGTGCCAGCAGACAGGGGCATCAGCCCCAGCATTTT	CASRQGHQPQHF
.	.	TRBV5-4	TRBJ2-7	TGTGCCAGCAGTAATAACCGGGGGAGAGGAGAGCAGTACTTC	CASSNNRGRGEQYF